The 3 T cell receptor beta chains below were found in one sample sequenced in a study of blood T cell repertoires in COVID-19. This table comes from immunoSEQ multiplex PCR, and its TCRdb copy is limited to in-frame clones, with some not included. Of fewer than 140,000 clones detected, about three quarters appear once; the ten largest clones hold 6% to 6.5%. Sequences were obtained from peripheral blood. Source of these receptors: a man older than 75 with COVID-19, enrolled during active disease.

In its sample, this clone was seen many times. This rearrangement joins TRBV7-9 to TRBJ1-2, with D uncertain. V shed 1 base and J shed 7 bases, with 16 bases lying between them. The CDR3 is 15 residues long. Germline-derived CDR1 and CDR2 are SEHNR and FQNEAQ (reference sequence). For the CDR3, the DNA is TGTGCCAGCAGCTTAGGACCGGGAGGGCTTCGTGGCTACACCTTC. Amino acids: CASSLGPGGLRGYTF.

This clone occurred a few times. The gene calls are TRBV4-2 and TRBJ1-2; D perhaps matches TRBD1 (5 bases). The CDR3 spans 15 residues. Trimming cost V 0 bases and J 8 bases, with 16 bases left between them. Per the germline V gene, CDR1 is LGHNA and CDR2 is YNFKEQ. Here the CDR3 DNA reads TGTGCCAGCAGCCAAGATCAGGGTGCCCTGGGAGGCTACACCTTC. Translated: CASSQDQGALGGYTF.

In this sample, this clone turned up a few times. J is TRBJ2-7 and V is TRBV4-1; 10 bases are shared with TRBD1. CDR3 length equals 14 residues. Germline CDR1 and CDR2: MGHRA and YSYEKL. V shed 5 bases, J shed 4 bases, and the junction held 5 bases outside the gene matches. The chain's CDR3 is CASSGTGVGYEQYF. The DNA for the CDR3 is TGCGCCAGCAGCGGGACAGGGGTGGGATACGAGCAGTACTTC.